Listed here are 29 T cell receptor beta chains from one sample, sequenced in a study of shared clonotypes between healthy human individuals. Repertoires were generated with immunoSEQ multiplex PCR, while TCRdb's copy carries only in-frame clones and drops some. Among over 1.5 million clones, 98% were seen once, and the ten largest hold approximately 0.44%. The sequencing input was naive CD4+ T cells sorted from blood. Subset indicated: CD45RA+ positively selected. The source is a man in his thirties or forties in good health.

Only one count was recorded for this clone. This chain links TRBV5-5 with TRBJ1-3; no firm D call. Trimming removed 0 bases at V and 0 bases at J, with 4 bases between. Germline CDR1 reads SGHKS; CDR2 reads YYEKEE (reference sequence). CDR3 length: 14 residues. CDR3 nucleotide sequence: TGTGCCAGCAGCTTGGTATACTCTGGAAACACCATATATTTT. It codes for CASSLVYSGNTIYF.

The V and J genes are TRBV19 and TRBJ1-5, with D perhaps matching TRBD1 (6 bases). Germline CDR1 and CDR2: LNHDA and SQIVND (reference sequence). The CDR3 contains 16 residues. Trimming shortened V by 7 bases and J by 3 bases, and 19 bases separated the two germline ends. CDR3 protein: CASKVEGTIFNQPQHF. As DNA, the CDR3 is TGTGCCAGTAAAGTTGAGGGGACAATATTCAATCAGCCCCAGCATTTT.

As for this clone: The same CDR3 arises from other DNA sequences in this sample as well. The chain is built from TRBV28 and TRBJ2-3, with D hard to call. The V end was cut by 6 bases, the J end by 4 bases, with 8 bases between. The CDR3 consists of 12 residues. Per the germline V gene, CDR1 is MDHEN and CDR2 is SYDVKM. Here the CDR3 DNA reads TGTGCCAGCAGCCCGTTAGCAGATACGCAGTATTTT. It encodes CASSPLADTQYF.

The chain links TRBV11-2 to TRBJ2-5; a weak D match, TRBD2 (5 bases). CDR3 length: 15 residues. In germline, CDR1 is SGHAT, CDR2 FQNNGV. Trimming removed 3 bases from V and 2 bases from J, with 13 bases in between. CDR3 amino acids: CASSLGSVKQETQYF. In DNA form, the CDR3 reads TGTGCCAGCAGCTTGGGGAGTGTCAAGCAAGAGACCCAGTACTTC.

V gene TRBV6-1 combines with J gene TRBJ2-7; D not resolved. The germline CDR1 and CDR2 sequences are MNHNS and SASEGT. There are 11 residues in the CDR3. V dropped 0 bases and J dropped 7 bases, with 4 bases sitting between them. CDR3 DNA: TGTGCCAGCAGTGAAGCGGGGGAGCAGTACTTC. It is translated as CASSEAGEQYF.

V gene TRBV6-5 combines with J gene TRBJ1-2, with TRBD1 identical over 7 bases. Germline-derived CDR1 and CDR2 are MNHEY and SVGAGI. V shed 4 bases, J shed 6 bases, and the junction held 5 bases outside the gene matches. CDR3 length: 13 amino acids. The CDR3 here is CASSSDREDGYTF. The CDR3 region has the DNA TGTGCCAGCAGTTCCGACAGGGAGGATGGCTACACCTTC.

The rearrangement joins TRBV7-6 to TRBJ2-1; a weak D match, TRBD2 (5 bases). The CDR3 runs to 13 residues. CDR1 is SGHVS and CDR2 is FNYEAQ in the germline V gene. The V end was cut by 4 bases, the J end by 6 bases, with 10 bases between. In DNA form, the CDR3 reads TGTGCCAGCAGCTCCCGACTACGCAATGAGCAGTTCTTC. This codes for CASSSRLRNEQFF.

This clone is a singleton in its sample. J is TRBJ2-1 and V is TRBV19, with D perhaps matching TRBD1 or TRBD2 (5 bases each). The length of the CDR3 is 15 residues. Germline V gene data show CDR1 as LNHDA and CDR2 as SQIVND (reference sequence). V was trimmed by 7 bases and J by 0 bases, leaving 13 bases between them. The CDR3 DNA is TGTGCCAGTACCCTTCGGGGCAGCTCCTACAATGAGCAGTTCTTC. Its protein is CASTLRGSSYNEQFF.

This clone was observed once. The chain joins TRBV28 to TRBJ1-2; the D gene is possibly TRBD1 (5 bases). Between the trimmed V and J ends, which lost 3 bases and 6 bases, there was a span of 11 bases. Germline V gene lookup returns CDR1 MDHEN and CDR2 SYDVKM. The CDR3 sequence is 13 residues long. CDR3 coding DNA: TGTGCCAGCAGTTTCTCAGGGCTCAATGGCTACACCTTC. Amino acids: CASSFSGLNGYTF.

This chain connects TRBV28 to TRBJ1-5; 9 nucleotides match TRBD1. The germline gives CDR1 MDHEN, CDR2 SYDVKM. Trimming took 6 bases from V and 0 from J; bases not matched to a gene: 12. The CDR3 extends over 18 amino acids. The CDR3 here is CASSARQGGVYSNQPQHF. Written as DNA, the CDR3 is TGTGCCAGCAGCGCCAGACAGGGGGGGGTTTATAGCAATCAGCCCCAGCATTTT.

The chain combines TRBV11-2 with TRBJ2-7, with D unclear. The CDR3 is 15 amino acids. Germline V gene lookup returns CDR1 SGHAT and CDR2 FQNNGV. V lost 3 bases, J lost 2 bases, and 14 bases lay in between. The CDR3 DNA sequence: TGTGCCAGCAGCTTCCCCGGACGGTCTACCTACGAGCAGTACTTC. Amino acids: CASSFPGRSTYEQYF.

This chain connects TRBV7-6 to TRBJ1-2; 11 bases match TRBD1. J gave up 3 bases and V 0 bases, and 0 bases lay outside the gene matches. This CDR3 has 15 amino acids. Germline lookup yields CDR1 SGHVS and CDR2 FNYEAQ. CDR3 DNA: TGTGCCAGCAGCTTAGCGGGACAGGGGGACTATGGCTACACCTTC. Protein sequence: CASSLAGQGDYGYTF.

The chain combines TRBV7-9 with TRBJ2-2; D call uncertain. Germline V gene lookup returns CDR1 SEHNR and CDR2 FQNEAQ (reference sequence). The CDR3 totals 15 residues. V lost 5 bases, J lost 2 bases, and 12 bases lay in between. The CDR3 sequence is CASSPVRNNTGELFF. Here the CDR3 DNA reads TGTGCCAGCAGCCCCGTACGGAATAACACCGGGGAGCTGTTTTTT.

The rearrangement uses TRBV25-1 and TRBJ2-5; D ambiguous. V was shortened by 6 bases and J by 1 base, with 6 bases between the two germline ends. Germline lookup yields CDR1 MGHDK and CDR2 SYGVNS. The CDR3 runs to 12 residues. The CDR3 bases are TGTGCCAGCAGGAGGACCCAAGAGACCCAGTACTTC. Its protein is CASRRTQETQYF.

This sequence joins TRBV6-5 and TRBJ2-1; D is perhaps TRBD2 (5 bases). V dropped 2 bases and J dropped 5 bases, with 10 bases sitting between them. Germline V lookup: CDR1 MNHEY, CDR2 SVGAGI. The CDR3 extends over 14 amino acids. Written as DNA, the CDR3 is TGTGCCAGCAGTTACCGGGATAGTGACAATGAGCAGTTCTTC. Protein: CASSYRDSDNEQFF.

This chain joins TRBV5-1 and TRBJ2-2; D uncertain. The CDR3 extends over 16 amino acids. V was clipped by 0 bases and J by 0 bases, with 9 bases between them. The germline V gene has CDR1 SGHRS and CDR2 YFSETQ. The CDR3 DNA reads as TGCGCCAGCAGCTTGGATGGCCAGACGAACACCGGGGAGCTGTTTTTT. Amino acids: CASSLDGQTNTGELFF.

This sequence joins TRBV28 and TRBJ1-3; no clear D gene. The CDR3 contains 12 residues. V lost 8 bases to trimming and J lost 6 bases, with 11 bases between them. Germline V gene data show CDR1 as MDHEN and CDR2 as SYDVKM. CDR3 DNA: TGTGCCAGCTATAAGCGTCAAAACACCATATATTTT. Protein product: CASYKRQNTIYF.

The chain has TRBV6-1 and TRBJ1-2; TRBD1 might be the D (5 bases). The CDR3 runs to 14 residues. Germline lookup yields CDR1 MNHNS and CDR2 SASEGT. V was shortened by 6 bases and J by 4 bases, with 15 bases between the two germline ends. CDR3 sequence reads: CASSPGLGVYGYTF. CDR3 bases: TGTGCCAGCAGCCCGGGGCTTGGTGTCTATGGCTACACCTTC.

In regard to this clone: The sample holds other DNA sequences that translate to the same CDR3. V usage is TRBV7-3 and J usage is TRBJ2-2; D not resolved. CDR1 and CDR2 from the germline V gene are SGHTA and FQGTGA. The CDR3 has 12 residues. V was pared by 3 bases and J by 5 bases, with 4 bases between. The CDR3 reads CASSFRTGELFF. CDR3 DNA: TGTGCCAGCAGCTTTAGGACCGGGGAGCTGTTTTTT.

This chain connects TRBV15 to TRBJ2-1; D is unresolved. Germline values: CDR1 LNHNV, CDR2 YYDKDF (reference sequence). The CDR3 loop spans 16 amino acids. Trimming shortened V by 3 bases and J by 0 bases, and 12 bases separated the two germline ends. The CDR3 bases are TGTGCCACCAGCAGGCTCCCGGATATCTCCTACAATGAGCAGTTCTTC. Translation: CATSRLPDISYNEQFF.

V and J are TRBV6-6 and TRBJ2-7, with TRBD1 matching 7 bases. Trimming at V came to 4 bases and at J to 7 bases, leaving 10 bases not matched to a gene. The germline V gene encodes CDR1 MNHNY and CDR2 SVGAGI (reference sequence). This CDR3 has 14 amino acids. This chain's CDR3 is CASSLDRQLIEQYF. CDR3 coding DNA: TGTGCCAGCAGTTTGGACAGGCAGCTAATTGAGCAGTACTTC.

The J gene is TRBJ2-2, the V gene TRBV11-2; D is possibly TRBD1 (6 bases). The germline V gene has CDR1 SGHAT and CDR2 FQNNGV. This CDR3 region has 14 residues. Trimming pared 6 bases from V and 1 base from J, leaving 9 bases between. The CDR3 sequence is CASRPTGNTGELFF. CDR3 bases: TGTGCCAGCAGGCCGACAGGGAACACCGGGGAGCTGTTTTTT.

The chain couples TRBV10-1 to TRBJ2-1; 9 bases are a match to TRBD2. The germline CDR1 and CDR2 sequences are WNHNN and SYGVQD (reference sequence). The CDR3 consists of 17 residues. With 0 bases clipped from V and 5 bases from J, the junction kept 8 bases outside the gene matches. The DNA for the CDR3 is TGCGCCAGCAGTGAGTCGACGGCGGGAGGGGCGCACAATGAGCAGTTCTTC. Residues: CASSESTAGGAHNEQFF.

The chain joins TRBV5-4 to TRBJ2-3, with D perhaps matching TRBD2 (6 bases). From germline, CDR1 is SGHNT and CDR2 YYREEE (reference sequence). The CDR3 contains 15 residues. Trimming pared 0 bases from V and 0 bases from J, leaving 8 bases between. The DNA for the CDR3 is TGTGCCAGCAGCTTGGTTGGGACTAGCACAGATACGCAGTATTTT. Protein: CASSLVGTSTDTQYF.

V is TRBV5-4 and J is TRBJ1-1; unclear D gene. The CDR3 spans 14 residues. V lost 3 bases to trimming and J lost 1 base, with 10 bases between them. Looked up from germline, CDR1 is SGHNT and CDR2 is YYREEE (reference sequence). CDR3 nucleotide sequence: TGTGCCAGCAGCTCGTCGTCTTCGAACACTGAAGCTTTCTTT. Its translation: CASSSSSSNTEAFF. Together with reference TRBV5-4 and TRBJ1-1, the CDR3 gives the full variable domain: ETGVTQSPTHLIKTRGQQVTLRCSSQSGHNTVSWYQQALGQGPQFIFQYYREEENGRGNFPPRFSGLQFPNYSSELNVNALELDDSALYLCASSSSSSNTEAFFGQGTRLTVV.

The table lists this clone with a count of one. This same CDR3 is encoded by further DNA sequences in the sample. The chain uses TRBV5-1 and TRBJ1-1; TRBD1 might be the D (6 bases). The CDR3 spans 13 residues. Looked up from germline, CDR1 is SGHRS and CDR2 is YFSETQ. Trimming stripped 0 bases from V and 4 bases from J, with 7 bases between. This chain's CDR3 is CASSLVGATEAFF. The CDR3 DNA sequence: TGCGCCAGCAGCTTGGTGGGGGCCACTGAAGCTTTCTTT.

This clone came up once. The J gene is TRBJ2-1, the V gene TRBV11-2; D possibly matches TRBD1 or TRBD2 (7 bases each). This CDR3 is built from 18 residues. CDR1 and CDR2 (germline): SGHAT, FQNNGV. The ends were cut back, 5 bases at V and 6 bases at J, with 26 bases in the middle. The CDR3 nucleotides read TGTGCCAGCAGCCCCCTCGGGGGAGGGGGCGCGTCGGGCAATGAGCAGTTCTTC. Protein: CASSPLGGGGASGNEQFF.

The CDR3 sequence is CASGDRGAFQPQHF. The CDR3 coding sequence is TGTGCCAGCGGGGACAGGGGGGCATTTCAGCCCCAGCATTTT. The chain links TRBV2 to TRBJ1-5; TRBD1 aligns across 11 bases. The CDR3 has 14 amino acids. V was clipped by 8 bases and J by 6 bases; unmatched bases: 6. Germline-derived CDR1 and CDR2 are SNHLY and FYNNEI.

The rearrangement uses TRBV25-1 and TRBJ2-3; 13 bases fit TRBD2. The V segment lost 7 bases and the J segment 5 bases; nucleotides outside the gene matches: 9. The CDR3 contains 16 residues. Germline CDR1 is MGHDK and CDR2 is SYGVNS. CDR3 coding DNA: TGTGCCAGCACCTCAACGGGACTAGCGGGGTTAGATACGCAGTATTTT. Residues: CASTSTGLAGLDTQYF.